Here is one TCR beta chain with its context. Which antigen it targets is not known. Base qualities are missing; no much larger clone stands one base away. The entry originates in a study of OX40 agonist ivuxolimab in advanced cancers. Regarding the complete study: The costimulatory receptor OX40 (CD134) was targeted by ivuxolimab, a fully human IgG2 agonistic monoclonal antibody. Intravenous ivuxolimab was administered to patients every 2 weeks at six dose levels: 0.01, 0.1, 0.3, 1.5, 3 and 10 mg/kg. Among the roughly 54 dose-escalation patients, about 19 had hepatocellular carcinoma, about 15 melanoma, 9 renal cell carcinoma and 9 head and neck cancer. In the dose-escalation cohort, more than 80% of patients were male, and the mean age was 60 years with a range of roughly 23 to 79. Patients were allowed to have had prior anti-PD-1, anti-PD-L1 or anti-CTLA-4 therapy, and around 43% of the dose-escalation patients had been treated with checkpoint inhibitors. Partial responses occurred in three dose-escalation patients: two with cutaneous melanoma and one with hepatocellular carcinoma. The purpose of peripheral TCRbeta sequencing was to test whether ivuxolimab changed TCR sequence diversity and led to clonal T-cell expansion. The paper covers the monotherapy dose-escalation part of the phase I ivuxolimab trial, which included N of about 56 patients. Study-level results and caveats: On average, CD8+ T cells showed more expanded clones than CD4+ T cells after ivuxolimab. At doses from 0.1 to 3.0 mg/kg, clonal expansion was seen in both CD4+ and CD8+ blood T cells between baseline and week 6. Which antigens the clonally expanded peripheral T cells were specific for was not determined. In the 0.1-3.0 mg/kg groups, partial responders were among the patients with the lowest normalized peripheral clonal expansion, particularly in CD8+ T cells. Low levels of normalized T-cell clonal expansion were also seen in some nonresponding patients.

The trial excluded patients who had a history of autoimmune disease or who were on systemic immunosuppression. Peripheral blood for TCR sequencing was drawn from every dose cohort at baseline, at cycle 4 day 1 and at cycle 7 day 1. The samples were drawn from a first-in-human, open-label, multicenter phase I dose-escalation trial of ivuxolimab. Adults with locally advanced or metastatic head and neck squamous cell, hepatocellular, melanoma or renal cell carcinoma were enrolled in the trial. CD4+ and CD8+ T cells were sorted separately from peripheral blood before TCR sequencing. Spanning cysteine to phenylalanine, the CDR3 consists of 13 amino acids. The kept DNA is CDR3 alone, 39 bases in frame from the first base. Per the germline V gene, MNHNS is the CDR1 and SASEGT is the CDR2. V drops 2 bases and J drops 0 bases, leaving 4 bases in between. Genomic DNA was extracted from sorted cells for sequencing of the TCRbeta CDR3 region. The immunoSEQ Assay was used to sequence the TCRbeta CDR3 regions. The clones in this table, taken by TCRdb from immuneACCESS, are in-frame only. Not every clone is retained; where verified, under half of the shortfall comes from an unresolved V gene, and the cause of the rest is unknown. Within this sample are tens of thousands of clones, with 85% of them counted one time only. The top ten clonotypes cover more than 0.45% of the sample.

The receptor's source is an adult with an advanced solid tumor such as melanoma, head and neck, liver or kidney cancer. Sequenced material: CD4+ or CD8+ T cells sorted from blood, taken in a trial of the OX40 agonist ivuxolimab. This sequence uses TRBV6-1 and TRBJ1-1; the D gene remains uncertain. Here is the DNA: TGTGCCAGCAGTGAACACGTGAACACTGAAGCTTTCTTT. This sequence encodes CASSEHVNTEAFF.